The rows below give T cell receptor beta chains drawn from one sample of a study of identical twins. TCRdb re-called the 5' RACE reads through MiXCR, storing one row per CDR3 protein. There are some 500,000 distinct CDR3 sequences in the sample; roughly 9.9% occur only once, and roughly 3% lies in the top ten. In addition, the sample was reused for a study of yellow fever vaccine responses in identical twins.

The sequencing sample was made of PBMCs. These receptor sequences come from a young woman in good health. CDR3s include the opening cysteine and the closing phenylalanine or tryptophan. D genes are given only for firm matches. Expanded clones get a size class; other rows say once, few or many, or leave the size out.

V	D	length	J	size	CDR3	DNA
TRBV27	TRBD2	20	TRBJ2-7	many	CASSLSVARGLAGATYEQYF	TGTGCCAGCAGTTTATCAGTAGCCCGAGGCCTAGCGGGGGCCACCTACGAGCAGTACTTC
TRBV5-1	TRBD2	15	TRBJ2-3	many	CASSISGGRTDTQYF	TGCGCCAGCAGCATTAGCGGGGGCAGAACAGATACGCAGTATTTT
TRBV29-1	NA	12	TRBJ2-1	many	CSVGESHNEQFF	TGCAGCGTTGGTGAATCGCACAATGAGCAGTTCTTC
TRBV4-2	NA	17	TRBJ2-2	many	CASSQADRTTDTGELFF	TGTGCCAGCAGCCAAGCCGACCGGACCACCGACACCGGGGAGCTGTTTTTT
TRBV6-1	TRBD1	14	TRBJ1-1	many	CASRTGGLGTEAFF	TGTGCCAGCAGGACAGGGGGATTGGGCACTGAAGCTTTCTTT
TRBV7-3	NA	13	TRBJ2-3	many	CASSPQVGDTQYF	TGTGCCAGCAGCCCCCAAGTCGGAGATACGCAGTATTTT
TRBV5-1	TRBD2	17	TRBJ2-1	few	CASRPYLSGGSYNEQFF	TGCGCCAGCCGTCCATACCTTAGCGGGGGTTCCTACAATGAGCAGTTCTTC
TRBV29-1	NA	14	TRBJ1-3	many	CSGAYDLSGNTIYF	TGCAGCGGCGCATATGACCTTTCTGGAAACACCATATATTTT
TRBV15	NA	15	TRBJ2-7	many	CATSRDAGNLYEQYF	TGTGCCACCAGCAGAGATGCGGGGAACCTGTACGAGCAGTACTTC
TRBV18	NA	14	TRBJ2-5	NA	CASSPPQKQETQYF	TGTGCCAGCTCACCACCCCAAAAGCAAGAGACCCAGTACTTC
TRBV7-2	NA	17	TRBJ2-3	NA	CASSLLLGSVNSDTQYF	TGTGCCAGCAGCTTATTGTTGGGTAGCGTAAATTCAGATACGCAGTATTTT
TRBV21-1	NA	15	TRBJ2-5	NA	CASSLLAGAKETQYF	TGTGCCAGCAGCCTACTAGCGGGGGCTAAAGAGACCCAGTACTTC
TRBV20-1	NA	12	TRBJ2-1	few	CSANIGSDEQFF	TGCAGTGCTAATATCGGATCAGATGAGCAGTTCTTC
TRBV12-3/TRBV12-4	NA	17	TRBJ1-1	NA	CASSTIFRVQMNTEAFF	TGTGCCAGCAGCACAATCTTCAGGGTTCAAATGAACACTGAAGCTTTCTTT
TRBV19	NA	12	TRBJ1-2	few	CASSGQFYGYTF	TGTGCCAGTAGTGGACAGTTCTATGGCTACACCTTC